The 12 T cell receptor beta chains presented below share a single source sample, sequenced in a study of T cells in Graves' hyperthyroidism and ophthalmopathy. TCR beta CDR3 region amplification was performed from RNA transcripts. First-round RT-PCR of the TCR CDR3 relied on the HTBI primer set. TCRdb independently ran MiXCR on the multiplex PCR reads; one entry per CDR3 protein. This sample has about 360,000 distinct CDR3 sequences; about 12% occur once, and the top ten carry about 9.1%. Source material: blood. These receptors were taken from a young woman with Graves' hyperthyroidism.

This clonotype was observed many times. The rearrangement uses TRBV7-2 and TRBJ2-1; D is unclear. Trimming pared 4 bases from V and 7 bases from J, leaving 11 bases between. This CDR3 comprises 13 residues. Looked up from germline, CDR1 is SGHTA and CDR2 is FQGNSA. CDR3: CASSSPLLNEQFF. The CDR3, as DNA: TGTGCCAGCAGCTCACCATTACTAAATGAGCAGTTCTTC.

The V gene is TRBV5-8, the J gene TRBJ2-7, with D unclear. V shed 0 bases and J shed 4 bases, with 11 bases lying between them. Germline CDR1 reads SGHTS; CDR2 reads YDEGEE. The CDR3 spans 14 residues. The CDR3 here is CASSLESFRYEQYF. In DNA form, the CDR3 reads TGTGCCAGCAGCTTGGAGTCCTTTAGATACGAGCAGTACTTC.

CDR3 coding DNA: TGTGCCTGGGGGGGTTGGGGGGACACCGGGGAGCTGTTTTTT. Encoded protein: CAWGGWGDTGELFF. The rearrangement links TRBV30 to TRBJ2-2; D may be TRBD2 (6 bases). CDR1 is GTSNPN and CDR2 is SVGIG in the germline V gene (reference sequence). The germline V and J ends were trimmed by 5 bases and 3 bases, with 13 bases remaining between them. The CDR3 contains 14 residues.

This clonotype came up a few times. The gene calls are TRBV11-2 and TRBJ2-5, with D maybe TRBD1 (6 bases). The germline V gene has CDR1 SGHAT and CDR2 FQNNGV. This CDR3 has 15 residues. Trimming removed 6 bases from V and 1 base from J, with 15 bases in between. The CDR3 DNA reads as TGTGCCAGCAGTTCAACTACAGGGACCCAAGAGACCCAGTACTTC. Amino acids: CASSSTTGTQETQYF.

This sequence joins TRBV20-1 and TRBJ2-7; a possible D gene is TRBD2 (6 bases). CDR1 DFQATT and CDR2 SNEGSKA come from the germline V gene (reference sequence). Trimming shortened V by 3 bases and J by 7 bases, and 16 bases separated the two germline ends. The CDR3 sequence is 13 residues long. CDR3 bases: TGCAGTGCTAGCGGGGGTGACGTGTGGGAGCAGTACTTC. This sequence encodes CSASGGDVWEQYF.

The table lists this clonotype with many counts. This rearrangement joins TRBV28 to TRBJ1-5, with D possibly matching TRBD1 (5 bases). The CDR3 contains 15 residues. Trimming pared 5 bases from V and 2 bases from J, leaving 13 bases between. Per the germline V gene, CDR1 is MDHEN and CDR2 is SYDVKM. The DNA of the CDR3 is TGTGCCAGCAGTCGCCAGTGGGGGGGCAATCAGCCCCAGCATTTT. This encodes CASSRQWGGNQPQHF.

This clonotype occurred many times. The chain combines TRBV20-1 with TRBJ2-1; maybe TRBD2 (5 bases). Germline V CDR1 and CDR2: DFQATT, SNEGSKA (reference sequence). With 3 bases removed from V and 7 bases from J, the gap between germline ends came to 13 bases. The CDR3 is 13 amino acids. The CDR3 loop is CSASPGGRNEQFF. The CDR3 DNA is TGCAGTGCTAGCCCAGGTGGGAGAAATGAGCAGTTCTTC.

This clonotype was recorded at least ten times. The J gene is TRBJ1-5, the V gene TRBV30; 7 bases are a match to TRBD1. The CDR3 has 14 residues. V gave up 0 bases and J gave up 11 bases; unmatched junction bases: 10. Germline V lookup: CDR1 GTSNPN, CDR2 SVGIG (reference sequence). The CDR3 region has the DNA TGTGCCTGGAGTGTACAAGGCACAGGGGTGACCCAGCATTTT. This codes for CAWSVQGTGVTQHF.

This clonotype was recorded at least ten times. V is TRBV4-2 and J is TRBJ2-3; D perhaps matches TRBD2 (6 bases). The V gene's germline CDR1 is LGHNA and CDR2 YNFKEQ. Trimming took 0 bases from V and 0 from J, leaving 7 bases between them. This CDR3 has 15 residues. CDR3 region: CASSQEEGSTDTQYF. The CDR3 DNA is TGTGCCAGCAGCCAAGAGGAGGGGAGCACAGATACGCAGTATTTT.

This clonotype was detected many times. The chain couples TRBV18 to TRBJ2-4; the D is unclear. Germline V gene data show CDR1 as KGHSH and CDR2 as LQKENI. The CDR3 covers 14 residues. V lost 0 bases, J lost 1 base, and 4 bases lay in between. CDR3 loop: CASSPPGAKNIQYF. DNA for the CDR3: TGTGCCAGCTCACCACCGGGGGCCAAAAACATTCAGTACTTC.

This clonotype was seen many times. CDR3: CASSPSDRGDSPLHF. The CDR3 DNA sequence: TGTGCCAGCAGTCCTTCTGACAGGGGGGATTCACCCCTCCACTTT. The chain recombines TRBV6-1 with TRBJ1-6, with 9 bases identical to TRBD1. The V segment lost 5 bases and the J segment 8 bases; nucleotides outside the gene matches: 7. Germline assignment: CDR1 MNHNS and CDR2 SASEGT. The CDR3 is 15 residues long.

There are a few counts of this clonotype. The chain uses TRBV9 and TRBJ2-1; D is possibly TRBD2 (5 bases). V lost 3 bases to trimming and J lost 0 bases, with 19 bases between them. This CDR3 comprises 18 residues. Germline CDR1 and CDR2: SGDLS and YYNGEE. The CDR3 DNA sequence: TGTGCCAGCAGCGCGCTAAAAAACGGGAAAAGCTCCTACAATGAGCAGTTCTTC. This sequence encodes CASSALKNGKSSYNEQFF.